What follows describes a single T cell receptor (beta chain). The target antigen is unknown. This record belongs to a study of T cell responses to AZD1222 COVID-19 vaccine. Broader study findings: The donors showed a predominance of white British ancestry and of females, with possible underestimation of clonal diversity. Sampled repertoires all dated from after the peak T cell response.

CDR1 KGHSH and CDR2 LQKENI come from the germline V gene. This CDR3 has 19 residues. Trimming cost V 4 bases and J 0 bases, with 24 bases left between them. Here immunoSEQ multiplex PCR was the method, and the copy in TCRdb shows in-frame clones only, minus some. The sample has about 140,000 clones, 85% to 95% seen once. V usage is TRBV18 and J usage is TRBJ1-1; D gene ambiguous. This sequence originates from an adult in good health. The sequences come from peripheral blood, collected on day 0 of MenACWY control vaccination. Here the CDR3 reads CASSHTYRTELAMNTEAFF. CDR3 DNA sequence: TGTGCCAGCTCACACACCTATCGGACGGAACTAGCCATGAACACTGAAGCTTTCTTT.